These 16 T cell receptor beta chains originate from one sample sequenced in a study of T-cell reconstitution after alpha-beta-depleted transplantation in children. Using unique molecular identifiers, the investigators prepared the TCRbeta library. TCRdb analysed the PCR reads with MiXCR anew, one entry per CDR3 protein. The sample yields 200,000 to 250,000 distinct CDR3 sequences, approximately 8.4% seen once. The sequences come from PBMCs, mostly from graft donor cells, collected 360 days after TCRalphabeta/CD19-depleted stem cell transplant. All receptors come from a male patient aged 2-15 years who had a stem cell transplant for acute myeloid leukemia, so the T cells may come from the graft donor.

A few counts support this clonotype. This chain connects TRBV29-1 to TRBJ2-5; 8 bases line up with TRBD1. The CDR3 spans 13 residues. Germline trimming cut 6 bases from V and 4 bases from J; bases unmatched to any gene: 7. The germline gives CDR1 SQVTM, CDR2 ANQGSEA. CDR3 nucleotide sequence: TGCAGCGTGGCGACAGGGGTGGGAGAGACCCAGTACTTC. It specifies CSVATGVGETQYF.

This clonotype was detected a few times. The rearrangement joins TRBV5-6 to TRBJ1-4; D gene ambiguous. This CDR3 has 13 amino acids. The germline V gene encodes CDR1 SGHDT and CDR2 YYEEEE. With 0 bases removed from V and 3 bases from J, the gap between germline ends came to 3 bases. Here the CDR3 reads CASSLGPNEKLFF. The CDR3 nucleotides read TGTGCCAGCAGCTTGGGTCCTAATGAAAAACTGTTTTTT.

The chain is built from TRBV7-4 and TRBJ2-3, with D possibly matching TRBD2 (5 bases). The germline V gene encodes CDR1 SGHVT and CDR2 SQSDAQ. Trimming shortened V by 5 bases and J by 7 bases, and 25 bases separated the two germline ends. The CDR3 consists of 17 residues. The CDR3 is CASSQRHCSSVRNTQYF. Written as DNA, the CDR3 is TGTGCCAGCAGCCAAAGGCACTGTAGTAGCGTGCGGAATACGCAGTATTTT.

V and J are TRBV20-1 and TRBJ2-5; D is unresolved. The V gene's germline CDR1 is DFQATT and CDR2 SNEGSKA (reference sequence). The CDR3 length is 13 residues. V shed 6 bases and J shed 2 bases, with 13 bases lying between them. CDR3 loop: CSAPGQLQETQYF. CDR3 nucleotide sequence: TGCAGTGCCCCCGGGCAGCTTCAAGAGACCCAGTACTTC.

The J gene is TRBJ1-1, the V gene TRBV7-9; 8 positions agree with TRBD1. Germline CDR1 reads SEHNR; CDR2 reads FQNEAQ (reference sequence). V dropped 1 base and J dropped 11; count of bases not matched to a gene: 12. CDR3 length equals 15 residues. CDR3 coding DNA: TGTGCCAGCAGCTTAGGGGGACAGGTTCCTTTCGGGGCTTTCTTT. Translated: CASSLGGQVPFGAFF.

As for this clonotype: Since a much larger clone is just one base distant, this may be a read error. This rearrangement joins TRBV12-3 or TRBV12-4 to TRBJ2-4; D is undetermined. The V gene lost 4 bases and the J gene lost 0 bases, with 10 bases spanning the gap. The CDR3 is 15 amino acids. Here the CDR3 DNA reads TGTGCCAGCAGTTCAGGCCCCCTAGCCAAAAACATTCAGTACTTC. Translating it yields CASSSGPLAKNIQYF.

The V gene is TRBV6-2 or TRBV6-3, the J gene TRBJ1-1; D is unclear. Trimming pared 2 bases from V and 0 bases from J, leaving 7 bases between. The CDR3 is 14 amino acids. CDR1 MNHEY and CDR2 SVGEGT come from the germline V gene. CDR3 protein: CASSYPLLNTEAFF. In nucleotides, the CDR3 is TGTGCCAGCAGTTACCCTCTACTGAACACTGAAGCTTTCTTT.

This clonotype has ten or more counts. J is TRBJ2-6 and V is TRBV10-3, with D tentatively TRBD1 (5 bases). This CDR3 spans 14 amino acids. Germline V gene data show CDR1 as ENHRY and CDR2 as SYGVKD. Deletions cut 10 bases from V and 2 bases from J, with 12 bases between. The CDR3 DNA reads TGTGCCAGTACAGGTTTGGCTGGGGCCAACGTCCTGACTTTC. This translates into CASTGLAGANVLTF.

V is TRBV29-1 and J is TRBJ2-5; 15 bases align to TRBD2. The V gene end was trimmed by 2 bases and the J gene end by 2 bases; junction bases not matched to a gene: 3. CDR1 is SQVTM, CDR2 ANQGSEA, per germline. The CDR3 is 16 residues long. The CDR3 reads CSVERGTSGGQETQYF. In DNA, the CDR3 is TGCAGCGTTGAACGGGGGACTAGCGGGGGGCAAGAGACCCAGTACTTC.

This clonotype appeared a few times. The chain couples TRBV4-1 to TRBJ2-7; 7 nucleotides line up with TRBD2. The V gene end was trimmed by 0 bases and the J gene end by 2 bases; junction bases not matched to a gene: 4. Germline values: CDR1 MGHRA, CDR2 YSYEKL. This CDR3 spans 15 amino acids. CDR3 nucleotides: TGCGCCAGCAGCCAAGAGCTAGCGGAACCCTACGAGCAGTACTTC. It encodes CASSQELAEPYEQYF.

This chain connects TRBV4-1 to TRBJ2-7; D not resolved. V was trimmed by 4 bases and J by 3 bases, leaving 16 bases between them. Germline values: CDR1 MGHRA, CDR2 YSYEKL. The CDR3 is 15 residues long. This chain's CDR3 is CASSRGPAAYYEQYF. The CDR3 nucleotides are TGCGCCAGCAGCCGAGGACCGGCCGCCTACTACGAGCAGTACTTC.

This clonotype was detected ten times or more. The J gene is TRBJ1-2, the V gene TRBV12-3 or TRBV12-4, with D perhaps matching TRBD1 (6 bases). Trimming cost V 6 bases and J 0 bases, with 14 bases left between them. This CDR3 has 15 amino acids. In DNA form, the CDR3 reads TGTGCCAGCAGCCGTCCGACAGGACCTAACTATGGCTACACCTTC. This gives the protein CASSRPTGPNYGYTF.

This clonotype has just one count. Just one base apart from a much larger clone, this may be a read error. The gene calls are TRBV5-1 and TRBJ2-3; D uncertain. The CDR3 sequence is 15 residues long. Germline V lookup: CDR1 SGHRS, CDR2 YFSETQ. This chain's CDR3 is CACSLVVVGTDTQYF. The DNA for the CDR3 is TGCGCCTGCAGCTTGGTGGTCGTAGGCACAGATACGCAGTATTTT.

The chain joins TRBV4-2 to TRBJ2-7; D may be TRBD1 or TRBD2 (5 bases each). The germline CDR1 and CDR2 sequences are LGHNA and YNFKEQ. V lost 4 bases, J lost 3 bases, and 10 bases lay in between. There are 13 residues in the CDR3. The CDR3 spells CASSPGPVYEQYV. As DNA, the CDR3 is TGTGCCAGCAGCCCGGGGCCAGTCTACGAGCAGTACGTC.

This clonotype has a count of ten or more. This chain's CDR3 is CSASVFTDTQYF. CDR3 sequence (DNA): TGCAGTGCTAGTGTTTTCACAGATACGCAGTATTTT. The chain recombines TRBV20-1 with TRBJ2-3; D unresolved. The CDR3 sequence is 12 residues long. The V gene's germline CDR1 is DFQATT and CDR2 SNEGSKA (reference sequence). Trimming took off 3 bases at V and 2 bases at J, with 6 bases between the two ends.

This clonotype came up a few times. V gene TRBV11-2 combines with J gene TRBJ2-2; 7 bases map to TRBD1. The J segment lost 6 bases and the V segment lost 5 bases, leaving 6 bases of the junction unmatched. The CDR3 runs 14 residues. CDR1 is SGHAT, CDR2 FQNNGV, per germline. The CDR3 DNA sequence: TGTGCCAGCAGCAAGACAGGGACGGCCGGGGAGCTGTTTTTT. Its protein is CASSKTGTAGELFF.